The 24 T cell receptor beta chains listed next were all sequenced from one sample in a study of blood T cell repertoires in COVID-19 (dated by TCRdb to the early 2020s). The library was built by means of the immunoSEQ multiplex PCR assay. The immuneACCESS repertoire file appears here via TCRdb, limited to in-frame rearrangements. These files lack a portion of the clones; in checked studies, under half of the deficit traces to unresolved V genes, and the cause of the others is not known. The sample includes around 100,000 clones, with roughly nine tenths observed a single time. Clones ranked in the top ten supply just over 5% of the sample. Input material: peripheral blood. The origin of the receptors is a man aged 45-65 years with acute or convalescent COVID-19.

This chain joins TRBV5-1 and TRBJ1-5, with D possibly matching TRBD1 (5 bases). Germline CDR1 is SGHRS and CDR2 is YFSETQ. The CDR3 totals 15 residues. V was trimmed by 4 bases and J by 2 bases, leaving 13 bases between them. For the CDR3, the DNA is TGCGCCAGCAGCCCGGTCGGGGGGGGCAATCAGCCCCAGCATTTT. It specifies CASSPVGGGNQPQHF.

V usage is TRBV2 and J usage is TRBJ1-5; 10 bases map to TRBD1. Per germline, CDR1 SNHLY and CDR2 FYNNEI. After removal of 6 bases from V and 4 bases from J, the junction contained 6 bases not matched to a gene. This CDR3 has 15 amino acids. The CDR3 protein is CASSLDRGQNQPQHF. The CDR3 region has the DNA TGTGCCAGCAGCCTCGACAGGGGGCAGAATCAGCCCCAGCATTTT. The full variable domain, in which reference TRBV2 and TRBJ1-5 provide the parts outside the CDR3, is EPEVTQTPSHQVTQMGQEVILRCVPISNHLYFYWYRQILGQKVEFLVSFYNNEISEKSEIFDDQFSVERPDGSNFTLKIRSTKLEDSAMYFCASSLDRGQNQPQHFGDGTRLSIL.

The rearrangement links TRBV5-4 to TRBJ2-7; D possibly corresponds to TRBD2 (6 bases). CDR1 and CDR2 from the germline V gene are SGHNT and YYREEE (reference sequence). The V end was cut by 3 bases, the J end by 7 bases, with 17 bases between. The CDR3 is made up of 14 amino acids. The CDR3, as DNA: TGTGCCAGCAGCTCGGGACTCGACTATAGGGAGCAGTACTTC. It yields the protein CASSSGLDYREQYF. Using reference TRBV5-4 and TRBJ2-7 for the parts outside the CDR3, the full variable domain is ETGVTQSPTHLIKTRGQQVTLRCSSQSGHNTVSWYQQALGQGPQFIFQYYREEENGRGNFPPRFSGLQFPNYSSELNVNALELDDSALYLCASSSGLDYREQYFGPGTRLTVT.

CDR3 nucleotides: TGCGCCAGCAGGGTGACTAGCGGAACGAATGAGCAGTTCTTC. This translates into CASRVTSGTNEQFF. The V call is TRBV5-1, the J call TRBJ2-1; 9 bases map to TRBD2. Germline V gene sequence: CDR1 SGHRS, CDR2 YFSETQ. The CDR3 is 14 residues long. After removal of 5 bases from V and 7 bases from J, the junction contained 7 bases not matched to a gene.

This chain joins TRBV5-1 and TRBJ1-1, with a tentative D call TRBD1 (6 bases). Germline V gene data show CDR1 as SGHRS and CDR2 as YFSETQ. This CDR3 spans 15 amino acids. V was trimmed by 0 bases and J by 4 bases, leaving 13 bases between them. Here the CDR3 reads CASSLDGGAGTEAFF. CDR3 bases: TGCGCCAGCAGCTTGGATGGGGGGGCCGGCACTGAAGCTTTCTTT.

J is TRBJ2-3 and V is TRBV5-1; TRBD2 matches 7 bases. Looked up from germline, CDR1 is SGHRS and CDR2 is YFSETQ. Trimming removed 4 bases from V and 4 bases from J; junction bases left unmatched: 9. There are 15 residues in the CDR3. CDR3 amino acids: CASSHLGGYADTQYF. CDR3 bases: TGCGCCAGCAGCCACTTGGGGGGGTACGCAGATACGCAGTATTTT.

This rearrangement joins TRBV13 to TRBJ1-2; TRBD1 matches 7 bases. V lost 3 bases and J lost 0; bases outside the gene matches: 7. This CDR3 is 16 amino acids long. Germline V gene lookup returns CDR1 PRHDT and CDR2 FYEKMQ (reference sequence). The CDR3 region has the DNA TGTGCCAGCAGCTTGAAGACAGGGACTTCTAACTATGGCTACACCTTC. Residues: CASSLKTGTSNYGYTF.

Here the CDR3 reads CASSPGTDTQYF. The CDR3 bases are TGTGCCAGCAGCCCGGGGACAGATACGCAGTATTTT. The chain combines TRBV3-1 (or the pseudogene TRBV3-2) with TRBJ2-3, with D possibly being TRBD2 (5 bases). There are 12 residues in the CDR3. Per the germline V gene, CDR1 is LGHDT and CDR2 is YNNKEL (reference sequence). V was trimmed by 4 bases and J by 3 bases, leaving 5 bases between them.

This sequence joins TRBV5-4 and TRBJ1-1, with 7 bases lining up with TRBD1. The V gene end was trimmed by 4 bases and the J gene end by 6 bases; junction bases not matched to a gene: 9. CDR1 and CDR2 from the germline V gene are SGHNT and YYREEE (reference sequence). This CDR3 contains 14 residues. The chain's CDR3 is CASSTRGNAPEAFF. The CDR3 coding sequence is TGTGCCAGCAGCACCAGGGGGAACGCCCCTGAAGCTTTCTTT.

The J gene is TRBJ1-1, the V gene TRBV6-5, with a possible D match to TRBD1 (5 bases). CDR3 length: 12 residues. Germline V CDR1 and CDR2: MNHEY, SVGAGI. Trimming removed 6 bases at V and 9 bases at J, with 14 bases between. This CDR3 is CASSSQGDKAFF. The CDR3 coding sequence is TGTGCCAGCAGCTCACAAGGGGATAAAGCTTTCTTT.

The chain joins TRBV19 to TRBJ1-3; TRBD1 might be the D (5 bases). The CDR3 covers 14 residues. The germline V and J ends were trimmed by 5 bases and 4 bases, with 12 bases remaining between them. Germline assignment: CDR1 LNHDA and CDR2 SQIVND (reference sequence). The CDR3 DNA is TGTGCCAGTAGTCCGGCAGGGCTCGGAAACACCATATATTTT. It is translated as CASSPAGLGNTIYF.

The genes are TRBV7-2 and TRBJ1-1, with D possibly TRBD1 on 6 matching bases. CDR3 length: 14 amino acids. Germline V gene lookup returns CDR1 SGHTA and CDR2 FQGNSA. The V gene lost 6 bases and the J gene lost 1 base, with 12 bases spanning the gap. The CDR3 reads CASSPTGSNTEAFF. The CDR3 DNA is TGTGCCAGCAGTCCTACAGGGTCGAACACTGAAGCTTTCTTT.

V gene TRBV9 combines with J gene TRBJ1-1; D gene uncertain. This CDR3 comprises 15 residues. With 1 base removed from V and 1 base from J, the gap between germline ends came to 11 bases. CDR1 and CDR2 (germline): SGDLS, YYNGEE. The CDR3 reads CASSVIANTNTEAFF. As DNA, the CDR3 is TGTGCCAGCAGCGTAATTGCTAATACGAACACTGAAGCTTTCTTT.

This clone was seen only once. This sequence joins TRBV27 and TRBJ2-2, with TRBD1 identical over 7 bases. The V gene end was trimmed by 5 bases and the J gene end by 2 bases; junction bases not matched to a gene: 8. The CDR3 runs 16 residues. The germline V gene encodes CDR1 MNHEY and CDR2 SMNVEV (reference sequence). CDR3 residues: CASSPTGTVNTGELFF. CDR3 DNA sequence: TGTGCCAGCAGTCCCACCGGGACAGTAAACACCGGGGAGCTGTTTTTT.

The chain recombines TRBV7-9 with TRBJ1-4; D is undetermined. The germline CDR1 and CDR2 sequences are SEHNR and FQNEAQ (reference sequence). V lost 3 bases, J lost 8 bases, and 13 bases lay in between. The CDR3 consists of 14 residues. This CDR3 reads CASSFAGNLEKLFF. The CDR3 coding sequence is TGTGCCAGCAGCTTTGCCGGGAACTTGGAAAAACTGTTTTTT.

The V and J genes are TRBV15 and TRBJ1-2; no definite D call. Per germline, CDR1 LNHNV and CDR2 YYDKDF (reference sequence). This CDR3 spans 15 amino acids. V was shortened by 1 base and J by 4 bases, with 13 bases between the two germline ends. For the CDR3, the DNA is TGTGCCACCAGCAGAGGAAGCGGGGTTATCTATGGCTACACCTTC. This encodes CATSRGSGVIYGYTF.

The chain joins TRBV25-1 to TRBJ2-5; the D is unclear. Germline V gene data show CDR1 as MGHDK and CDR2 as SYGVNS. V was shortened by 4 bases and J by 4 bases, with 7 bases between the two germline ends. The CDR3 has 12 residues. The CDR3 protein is CASSGLVETQYF. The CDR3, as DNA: TGTGCCAGCAGTGGACTCGTAGAGACCCAGTACTTC. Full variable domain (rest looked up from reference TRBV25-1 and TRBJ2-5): EADIYQTPRYLVIGTGKKITLECSQTMGHDKMYWYQQDPGMELHLIHYSYGVNSTEKGDLSSESTVSRIRTEHFPLTLESARPSHTSQYLCASSGLVETQYFGPGTRLLVL.

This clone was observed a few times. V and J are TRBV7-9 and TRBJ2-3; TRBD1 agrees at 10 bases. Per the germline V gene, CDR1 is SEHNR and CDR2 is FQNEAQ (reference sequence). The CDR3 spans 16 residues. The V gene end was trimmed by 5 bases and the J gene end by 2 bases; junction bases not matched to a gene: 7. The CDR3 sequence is CASSRIGQGVTDTQYF. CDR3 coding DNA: TGTGCCAGCAGCCGTATCGGACAGGGGGTCACAGATACGCAGTATTTT.

CDR3 DNA: TGTGCCAGCAGCAGGGGGGGACAGGGCCAGTCACCCCTCCACTTT. Amino acid sequence: CASSRGGQGQSPLHF. This rearrangement joins TRBV3-1 (or the pseudogene TRBV3-2) to TRBJ1-6; TRBD1 agrees at 9 bases. Unmatched junction bases numbered 9, after V lost 5 bases and J lost 10 bases. The CDR3 length is 15 residues. Germline CDR1 LGHDT, CDR2 YNNKEL (reference sequence).

The CDR3 is CASSEYRGRTNEKLFF. For the CDR3, the DNA is TGTGCCAGCAGTGAGTACAGGGGGCGAACTAATGAAAAACTGTTTTTT. The chain combines TRBV6-1 with TRBJ1-4, with 9 bases fitting TRBD1. The CDR3 is 16 residues long. Trimming cost V 3 bases and J 1 base; bases outside gene matches: 3. Germline lookup yields CDR1 MNHNS and CDR2 SASEGT.

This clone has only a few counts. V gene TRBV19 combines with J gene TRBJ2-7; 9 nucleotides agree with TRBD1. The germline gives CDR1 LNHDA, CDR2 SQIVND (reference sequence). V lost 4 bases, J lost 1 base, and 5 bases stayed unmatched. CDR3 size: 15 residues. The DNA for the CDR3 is TGTGCCAGTAGTACCACCGGGACAGGGTCCTACGAGCAGTACTTC. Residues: CASSTTGTGSYEQYF.

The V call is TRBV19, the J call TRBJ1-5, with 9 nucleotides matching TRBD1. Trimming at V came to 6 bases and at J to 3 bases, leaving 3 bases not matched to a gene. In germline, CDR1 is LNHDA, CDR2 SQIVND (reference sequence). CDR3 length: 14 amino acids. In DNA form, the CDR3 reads TGTGCCAGTAGAGACAGGGGGGACAATCAGCCCCAGCATTTT. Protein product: CASRDRGDNQPQHF. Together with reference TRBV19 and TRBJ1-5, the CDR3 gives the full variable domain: DGGITQSPKYLFRKEGQNVTLSCEQNLNHDAMYWYRQDPGQGLRLIYYSQIVNDFQKGDIAEGYSVSREKKESFPLTVTSAQKNPTAFYLCASRDRGDNQPQHFGDGTRLSIL.

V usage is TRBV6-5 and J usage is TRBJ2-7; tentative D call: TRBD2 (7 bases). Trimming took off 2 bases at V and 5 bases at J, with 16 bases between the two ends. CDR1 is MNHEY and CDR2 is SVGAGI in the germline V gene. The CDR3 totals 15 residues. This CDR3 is CASSYGGASHHEQYF. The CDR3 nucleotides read TGTGCCAGCAGTTACGGGGGGGCTTCCCACCACGAGCAGTACTTC.

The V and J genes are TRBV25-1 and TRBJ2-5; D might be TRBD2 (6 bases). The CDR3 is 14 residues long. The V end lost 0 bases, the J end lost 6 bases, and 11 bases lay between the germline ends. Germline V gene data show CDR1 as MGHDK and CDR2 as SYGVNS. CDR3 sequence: CASSEYKGRQTQYF. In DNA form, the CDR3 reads TGTGCCAGCAGTGAATATAAAGGGAGGCAGACCCAGTACTTC.